This passage covers 10 T cell receptor beta chains from one sample sequenced in a study of T cell clones after liver transplantation. Clones were sequenced by immunoSEQ multiplex PCR, and TCRdb holds only the in-frame ones, with some missing. The top ten hold approximately 2.8% of the sample, which has approximately 100,000 clones, around 84% seen once. This material consisted of CD4+ T cells from blood, taken approximately 50 months after liver transplant. These receptors were collected from a human patient who received a liver transplant. Some T cells may originate from the graft donor.

CDR3 sequence: CASSLAGTGGVEQYF. Written as DNA, the CDR3 is TGTGCCAGCAGCTTGGCCGGGACAGGGGGGGTCGAGCAGTACTTC. The chain has TRBV5-4 and TRBJ2-7, with 11 bases fitting TRBD1. Losses at the gene ends were 0 bases for V and 6 bases for J; bases not matched to a gene: 5. The CDR3 loop spans 15 amino acids. Germline V gene sequence: CDR1 SGHNT, CDR2 YYREEE (reference sequence). The full variable domain, completed using reference TRBV5-4 and TRBJ2-7, is ETGVTQSPTHLIKTRGQQVTLRCSSQSGHNTVSWYQQALGQGPQFIFQYYREEENGRGNFPPRFSGLQFPNYSSELNVNALELDDSALYLCASSLAGTGGVEQYFGPGTRLTVT.

This clone was observed a few times. The genes are TRBV28 and TRBJ2-3, with 7 bases lining up with TRBD2. Germline CDR1 reads MDHEN; CDR2 reads SYDVKM. V was pared by 1 base and J by 0 bases, with 4 bases of the junction left unmatched. CDR3 length: 16 amino acids. The CDR3 DNA sequence: TGTGCCAGCAGTTTATATGGGCGGGGGAGCACAGATACGCAGTATTTT. Translation: CASSLYGRGSTDTQYF.

The genes are TRBV11-2 and TRBJ2-1; D possibly uses TRBD1 or TRBD2 (5 bases each). CDR3 length: 14 amino acids. Germline V gene sequence: CDR1 SGHAT, CDR2 FQNNGV. Deletions cut 4 bases from V and 4 bases from J, with 11 bases between. CDR3 in DNA: TGTGCCAGCAGCTCCGAGGGACCGTACAATGAGCAGTTCTTC. This codes for CASSSEGPYNEQFF.

The chain combines TRBV13 with TRBJ2-7; 9 positions agree with TRBD1. This CDR3 region has 15 residues. Losses at the gene ends were 4 bases for V and 4 bases for J; bases not matched to a gene: 8. Per the germline V gene, CDR1 is PRHDT and CDR2 is FYEKMQ (reference sequence). CDR3 coding DNA: TGTGCCAGCAGCTCCTCACAGGGGGCGGTGTACGAGCAGTACTTC. Amino acid sequence: CASSSSQGAVYEQYF.

The genes are TRBV5-4 and TRBJ1-1, with D uncertain. The CDR3 loop spans 14 amino acids. Germline CDR1 SGHNT, CDR2 YYREEE (reference sequence). Between the trimmed V and J ends, which lost 5 bases and 0 bases, there was a span of 11 bases. The CDR3 loop reads CASRGESVNTEAFF. The DNA for the CDR3 is TGTGCCAGCAGGGGTGAAAGTGTGAACACTGAAGCTTTCTTT.

The V and J genes are TRBV18 and TRBJ1-1; tentatively, D is TRBD1 (5 bases). Looked up from germline, CDR1 is KGHSH and CDR2 is LQKENI. V was clipped by 4 bases and J by 1 base, with 10 bases between them. CDR3 length: 14 amino acids. This CDR3 reads CASSRLDTNTEAFF. DNA of the CDR3: TGTGCCAGCTCACGACTGGACACGAACACTGAAGCTTTCTTT.

As for this clone: This sample includes further DNA sequences coding for the same CDR3. The V and J genes are TRBV20-1 and TRBJ1-1; no clear D. The CDR3 length is 11 residues. Trimming took 6 bases from V and 1 from J, leaving 6 bases between them. CDR1 and CDR2 (germline): DFQATT, SNEGSKA (reference sequence). CDR3 region: CSARENTEAFF. Here the CDR3 DNA reads TGCAGTGCGAGGGAGAACACTGAAGCTTTCTTT.

J is TRBJ2-3 and V is TRBV5-4; D remains unclear. Germline V gene data show CDR1 as SGHNT and CDR2 as YYREEE (reference sequence). The CDR3 sequence is 14 residues long. V shed 1 base and J shed 2 bases, with 8 bases lying between them. The CDR3: CASSLRQNTDTQYF. CDR3 nucleotides: TGTGCCAGCAGCTTGCGTCAGAACACAGATACGCAGTATTTT.

This chain joins TRBV7-3 and TRBJ2-3; D unclear. This CDR3 comprises 15 residues. Trimming took 5 bases from V and 2 from J, leaving 14 bases between them. CDR1 and CDR2 from the germline V gene are SGHTA and FQGTGA. The DNA of the CDR3 is TGTGCCAGCAGCCCGACACTAACCTTCACAGATACGCAGTATTTT. Protein product: CASSPTLTFTDTQYF.

The rearrangement links TRBV7-2 to TRBJ2-3, with 7 bases matching TRBD1. Germline CDR1 is SGHTA and CDR2 is FQGNSA. Trimming removed 5 bases from V and 9 bases from J; junction bases left unmatched: 5. There are 12 residues in the CDR3. The CDR3 DNA reads TGTGCCAGCAGCCAACAGGGGACGACGCAGTATTTT. Protein product: CASSQQGTTQYF.